Presented here are 23 T cell receptor beta chains from one specimen sequenced in a study of cytomegalovirus exposure and HLA in healthy donors. PCR used 60 Vbeta primers and 13 Jbeta primers. Assay: immunoSEQ multiplex PCR; the TCRdb copy retains only in-frame clones and omits some. The data show 150,000 to 200,000 clones, around 80% seen once. Sequenced: PBMCs. The receptors stem from a woman aged 18-35 years in good health and CMV-seronegative.

The J gene is TRBJ1-4, the V gene TRBV2; no clear D gene. Germline CDR1 SNHLY, CDR2 FYNNEI. The CDR3 covers 17 residues. V lost 4 bases and J 3 bases, leaving 18 bases between the germline ends. This CDR3 reads CASSARFPSRANEKLFF. The DNA for the CDR3 is TGTGCCAGCAGTGCGAGGTTTCCAAGTCGGGCTAATGAAAAACTGTTTTTT.

The V call is TRBV21-1, the J call TRBJ1-6. TRBV21-1 is a known pseudogene. This CDR3 comprises 14 residues. CDR3 residues: CASSKNLAALPLHF. The CDR3, as DNA: TGTGCCAGCAGCAAAAATTTGGCGGCCTTACCCCTCCACTTT.

The chain couples TRBV18 to TRBJ1-2; unclear D gene. Trimming stripped 1 base from V and 6 bases from J, with 9 bases between. Germline assignment: CDR1 KGHSH and CDR2 LQKENI. The CDR3 extends over 13 amino acids. CDR3 DNA sequence: TGTGCCAGCTCACCACTTCAGAAGAATGGCTACACCTTC. It translates to CASSPLQKNGYTF.

This chain connects TRBV28 to TRBJ1-4, with D tentatively TRBD1 (5 bases). The germline CDR1 and CDR2 sequences are MDHEN and SYDVKM. The CDR3 spans 15 residues. V gave up 6 bases and J gave up 5 bases, with 16 bases separating them. This CDR3 reads CASSPGGGENEKLFF. The CDR3 nucleotides are TGTGCCAGCAGCCCGGGGGGGGGAGAGAATGAAAAACTGTTTTTT.

The V call is TRBV27, the J call TRBJ2-1; 13 nucleotides match TRBD2. The CDR3 is 14 residues long. Germline V lookup: CDR1 MNHEY, CDR2 SMNVEV (reference sequence). Trimming at V came to 6 bases and at J to 5 bases, leaving 1 base not matched to a gene. Here the CDR3 DNA reads TGTGCCAGCAGGGGACTAGCGGGGCACAATGAGCAGTTCTTC. Protein sequence: CASRGLAGHNEQFF.

The chain carries TRBV5-1 and TRBJ1-4, with TRBD1 matching over 8 bases. The CDR3 is 18 amino acids. V gave up 6 bases and J gave up 7 bases; unmatched junction bases: 20. Germline CDR1 SGHRS, CDR2 YFSETQ. The CDR3 DNA reads TGCGCCAGCACCCTGTACTTCGTTGGGGGGACAGGCGGTGAAAAACTGTTTTTT. Amino acid sequence: CASTLYFVGGTGGEKLFF.

The chain joins TRBV28 to TRBJ1-4; TRBD1 is a possible D gene (6 bases). Trimming cost V 6 bases and J 8 bases, with 16 bases left between them. The germline gives CDR1 MDHEN, CDR2 SYDVKM. The CDR3 totals 14 residues. The CDR3 sequence: CASSPSNRVEKLFF. The CDR3 coding sequence is TGTGCCAGCAGCCCGAGTAACAGGGTGGAAAAACTGTTTTTT.

The chain recombines TRBV6-1 with TRBJ2-3, with TRBD2 identical over 8 bases. Trimming at V came to 2 bases and at J to 1 base, leaving 8 bases not matched to a gene. The CDR3 covers 17 residues. Germline V gene lookup returns CDR1 MNHNS and CDR2 SASEGT. CDR3 nucleotides: TGTGCCAGCAGTGAAAGTAGCGGGACATATCGCACAGATACGCAGTATTTT. Translation: CASSESSGTYRTDTQYF.

The V gene is TRBV11-2, the J gene TRBJ2-5; 12 positions match TRBD2. After removal of 5 bases from V and 7 bases from J, the junction contained 14 bases not matched to a gene. The germline V gene encodes CDR1 SGHAT and CDR2 FQNNGV. The CDR3 totals 17 residues. The DNA of the CDR3 is TGTGCCAGCAGCCCGGAAGGACTAGCGGGACCCCAGTGGACCCAGTACTTC. Its protein is CASSPEGLAGPQWTQYF.

The chain carries TRBV10-3 and TRBJ1-1; TRBD1 is a possible D gene (6 bases). V shed 6 bases and J shed 4 bases, with 12 bases lying between them. Looked up from germline, CDR1 is ENHRY and CDR2 is SYGVKD. The CDR3 is made up of 13 amino acids. CDR3 sequence reads: CAIRGDTFTEAFF. The DNA for the CDR3 is TGTGCCATCAGGGGGGACACTTTCACTGAAGCTTTCTTT.

This clone was seen only a few times. The rearrangement joins TRBV29-1 to TRBJ1-1; TRBD1 agrees at 8 bases. The CDR3 runs 13 residues. The germline V gene has CDR1 SQVTM and CDR2 ANQGSEA. With 6 bases clipped from V and 1 base from J, the junction kept 4 bases outside the gene matches. As DNA, the CDR3 is TGCAGCGTCCTGGACAGGGCGAACACTGAAGCTTTCTTT. Its protein product is CSVLDRANTEAFF.

This chain uses TRBV27 with TRBJ2-2; TRBD1 matches at 9 bases. Trimming cost V 7 bases and J 4 bases; bases outside gene matches: 19. The germline V gene encodes CDR1 MNHEY and CDR2 SMNVEV (reference sequence). The CDR3 has 19 residues. The CDR3 DNA follows: TGTGCCAGCACCCAACTGGACAGGGGAGGGGTGGGGGCCACCGGGGAGCTGTTTTTT. It translates to CASTQLDRGGVGATGELFF.

The rearrangement joins TRBV28 to TRBJ2-7, with D perhaps matching TRBD2 (6 bases). In germline, CDR1 is MDHEN, CDR2 SYDVKM. The CDR3 runs to 15 residues. Trimming shortened V by 1 base and J by 2 bases, and 12 bases separated the two germline ends. This CDR3 is CASSLFSGGTYEQYF. The CDR3, as DNA: TGTGCCAGCAGTTTATTTAGCGGAGGGACCTACGAGCAGTACTTC. Based on the CDR3 plus reference TRBV28 and TRBJ2-7, the full variable domain is DVKVTQSSRYLVKRTGEKVFLECVQDMDHENMFWYRQDPGLGLRLIYFSYDVKMKEKGDIPEGYSVSREKKERFSLILESASTNQTSMYLCASSLFSGGTYEQYFGPGTRLTVT.

The chain combines TRBV15 with TRBJ2-1, with D possibly being TRBD2 (6 bases). CDR1 LNHNV and CDR2 YYDKDF come from the germline V gene (reference sequence). Trimming took off 1 base at V and 5 bases at J, with 15 bases between the two ends. The CDR3 has 16 residues. CDR3 protein: CATSRGVYGLHNEQFF. The CDR3 nucleotides are TGTGCCACCAGCAGAGGAGTTTACGGACTACACAATGAGCAGTTCTTC.

This clone was detected only once. The chain recombines TRBV28 with TRBJ1-2, with 7 bases that match TRBD1. The CDR3 length is 14 residues. Trimming removed 5 bases from V and 8 bases from J; junction bases left unmatched: 11. CDR1 MDHEN and CDR2 SYDVKM come from the germline V gene. The CDR3 sequence is CASSPTGSLGGYTF. Written as DNA, the CDR3 is TGTGCCAGCAGTCCGACAGGGTCTTTGGGGGGCTACACCTTC.

The V gene is TRBV2, the J gene TRBJ2-3; D possibly corresponds to TRBD2 (6 bases). Trimming took off 5 bases at V and 2 bases at J, with 14 bases between the two ends. The CDR3 runs 15 residues. CDR1 is SNHLY, CDR2 FYNNEI, per germline. The DNA for the CDR3 is TGTGCCAGCAGTCCGGGGGAGGATTACACAGATACGCAGTATTTT. It specifies CASSPGEDYTDTQYF.

The rearrangement links TRBV6-6 to TRBJ1-2, with 9 nucleotides matching TRBD1. Trimming removed 5 bases from V and 4 bases from J; junction bases left unmatched: 11. The CDR3 is 16 amino acids. From germline, CDR1 is MNHNY and CDR2 SVGAGI (reference sequence). CDR3 in DNA: TGTGCCAGCAGTCACACACAGATGGGACAGGGCTATGGCTACACCTTC. Translation: CASSHTQMGQGYGYTF.

This clone was observed a single time. The gene calls are TRBV28 and TRBJ2-5, with 10 bases that match TRBD1. The CDR3 consists of 15 residues. J lost 2 bases, V lost 8 bases, and 8 bases had no gene match. Germline CDR1 and CDR2: MDHEN and SYDVKM. The CDR3 DNA sequence: TGTGCCAGCTCGCTCCGGACAGGGGGACAAGAGACCCAGTACTTC. Protein sequence: CASSLRTGGQETQYF.

J is TRBJ1-3 and V is TRBV5-6, with no clear D. Trimming removed 0 bases at V and 0 bases at J, with 4 bases between. CDR1 and CDR2 (germline): SGHDT, YYEEEE. There are 14 residues in the CDR3. The CDR3 DNA follows: TGTGCCAGCAGCTTGGGCAGCTCTGGAAACACCATATATTTT. Translating it yields CASSLGSSGNTIYF.

This chain links TRBV27 with TRBJ1-5, with TRBD1 matching 7 bases. Germline V gives CDR1 MNHEY, CDR2 SMNVEV (reference sequence). Trimming removed 5 bases from V and 3 bases from J; junction bases left unmatched: 4. This CDR3 is built from 14 residues. CDR3 DNA: TGTGCCAGCAGTCACGACAGGGTCAATCAGCCCCAGCATTTT. Its protein product is CASSHDRVNQPQHF.

V and J are TRBV27 and TRBJ2-2; D perhaps matches TRBD2 (6 bases). The ends were cut back, 7 bases at V and 6 bases at J, with 27 bases in the middle. This CDR3 is built from 18 residues. In germline, CDR1 is MNHEY, CDR2 SMNVEV (reference sequence). CDR3 residues: CASTPRGGLALEPGELFF. For the CDR3, the DNA is TGTGCCAGCACCCCGCGGGGCGGGCTAGCTTTGGAGCCCGGGGAGCTGTTTTTT.

This clone was detected only once. The V gene is TRBV19, the J gene TRBJ2-7; TRBD2 matches at 7 bases. Germline loops: CDR1 LNHDA, CDR2 SQIVND (reference sequence). There are 15 residues in the CDR3. CDR3 amino acids: CASSIGAGPSFEQYV. The DNA of the CDR3 is TGTGCCAGTAGTATAGGAGCGGGACCTTCCTTCGAGCAGTACGTC.

V and J are TRBV28 and TRBJ2-7; 10 bases are shared with TRBD1. With 5 bases clipped from V and 3 bases from J, the junction kept 7 bases outside the gene matches. The CDR3 loop spans 15 amino acids. Looked up from germline, CDR1 is MDHEN and CDR2 is SYDVKM. The CDR3 here is CASSPGQGGIYEQYF. The CDR3 nucleotides read TGTGCCAGCAGTCCAGGACAGGGGGGAATCTACGAGCAGTACTTC.